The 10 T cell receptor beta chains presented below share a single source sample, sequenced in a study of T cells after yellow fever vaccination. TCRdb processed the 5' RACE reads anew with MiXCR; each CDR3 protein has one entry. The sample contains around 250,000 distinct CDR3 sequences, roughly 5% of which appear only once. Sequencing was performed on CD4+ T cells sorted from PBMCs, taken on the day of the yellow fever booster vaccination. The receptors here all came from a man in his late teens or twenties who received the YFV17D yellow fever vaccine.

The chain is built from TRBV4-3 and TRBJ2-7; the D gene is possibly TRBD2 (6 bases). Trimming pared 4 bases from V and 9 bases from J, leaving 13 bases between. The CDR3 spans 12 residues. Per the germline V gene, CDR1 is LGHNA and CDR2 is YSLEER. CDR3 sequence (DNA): TGCGCCAGCAGCCGCCGCGGGGCAGGGCAGTACGTC. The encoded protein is CASSRRGAGQYV.

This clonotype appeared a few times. The CDR3 DNA is TGTGCCAGCAGCCAAGTAACTAGCGGGGGGTTCGACATTCAGTACTTC. It encodes CASSQVTSGGFDIQYF. The gene calls are TRBV14 and TRBJ2-4, with TRBD2 identical over 12 bases. Germline CDR1 SGHDN, CDR2 FVKESK. The CDR3 totals 16 residues. V trimming: 1 base; J trimming: 8 bases; junction bases outside the gene matches: 6. The whole variable domain, filled in from reference TRBV14 and TRBJ2-4, reads EAGVTQFPSHSVIEKGQTVTLRCDPISGHDNLYWYRRVMGKEIKFLLHFVKESKQDESGMPNNRFLAERTGGTYSTLKVQPAELEDSGVYFCASSQVTSGGFDIQYFGAGTRLSVL.

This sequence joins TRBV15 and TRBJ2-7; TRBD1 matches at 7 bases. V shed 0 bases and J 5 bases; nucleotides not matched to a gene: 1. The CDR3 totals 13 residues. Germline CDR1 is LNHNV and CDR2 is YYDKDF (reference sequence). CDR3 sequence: CATSRDQGDEQYV. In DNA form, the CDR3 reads TGTGCCACCAGCAGAGATCAGGGGGACGAGCAGTACGTC.

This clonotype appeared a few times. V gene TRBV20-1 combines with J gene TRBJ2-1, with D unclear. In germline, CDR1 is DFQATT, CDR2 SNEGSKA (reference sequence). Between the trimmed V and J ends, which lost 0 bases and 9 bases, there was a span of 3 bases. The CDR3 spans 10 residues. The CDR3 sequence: CSARDSEQFF. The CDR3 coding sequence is TGCAGTGCTAGAGACAGTGAGCAGTTCTTC.

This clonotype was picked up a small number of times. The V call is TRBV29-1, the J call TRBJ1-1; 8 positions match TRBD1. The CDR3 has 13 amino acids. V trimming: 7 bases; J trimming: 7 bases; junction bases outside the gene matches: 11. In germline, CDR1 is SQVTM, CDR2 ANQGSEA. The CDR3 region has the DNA TGCAGCGATACCCAGGGGGCGCGTGATGAAGCTTTCTTT. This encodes CSDTQGARDEAFF.

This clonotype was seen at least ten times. CDR3 sequence reads: CASSLMDSTNEKLFF. As DNA, the CDR3 is TGCGCCAGCAGCTTGATGGACTCTACTAATGAAAAACTGTTTTTT. The chain has TRBV5-1 and TRBJ1-4, with D unresolved. The V end lost 1 base, the J end lost 2 bases, and 9 bases lay between the germline ends. Germline CDR1 is SGHRS and CDR2 is YFSETQ. The CDR3 loop spans 15 amino acids.

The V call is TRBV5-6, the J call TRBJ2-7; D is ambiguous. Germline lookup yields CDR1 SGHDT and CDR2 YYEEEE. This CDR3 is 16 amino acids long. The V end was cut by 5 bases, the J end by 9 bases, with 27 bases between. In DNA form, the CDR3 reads TGTGCCAGCAGTGAGGATCCGAGGTGGGGTCCTAGGCGGCAGTACGTC. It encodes CASSEDPRWGPRRQYV.

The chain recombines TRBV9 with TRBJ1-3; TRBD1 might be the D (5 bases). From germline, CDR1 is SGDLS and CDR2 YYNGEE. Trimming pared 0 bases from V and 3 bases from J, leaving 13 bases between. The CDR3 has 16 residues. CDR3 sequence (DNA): TGTGCCAGCAGCGTAGATTTGGCGGGGGTTGGAAACACCATATATTTT. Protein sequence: CASSVDLAGVGNTIYF.

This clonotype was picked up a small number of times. The CDR3 sequence: CSAREWGQGRRETQYF. The CDR3 DNA reads TGCAGTGCTAGAGAGTGGGGACAGGGGCGGCGGGAGACCCAGTACTTC. The chain couples TRBV20-1 to TRBJ2-5, with 10 positions matching TRBD1. CDR1 and CDR2 (germline): DFQATT, SNEGSKA (reference sequence). This CDR3 region has 16 residues. The junction had 9 bases not matched to a gene; V was cut back by 0 bases and J by 5 bases.

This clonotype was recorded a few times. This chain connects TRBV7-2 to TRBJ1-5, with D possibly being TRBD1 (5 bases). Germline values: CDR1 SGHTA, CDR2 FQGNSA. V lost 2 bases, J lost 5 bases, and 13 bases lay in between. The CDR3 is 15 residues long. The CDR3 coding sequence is TGTGCCAGCAGCTTAATGTCAGGGTGGGATCAGCCCCAGCATTTT. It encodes CASSLMSGWDQPQHF.